The 16 T cell receptor beta chains below all came from one sample that was sequenced in a study of shared clonotypes between healthy human individuals. Profiled with immunoSEQ multiplex PCR; TCRdb holds only in-frame clones, not every one. The profile covers 500,000 to 550,000 clones, with approximately 95% appearing a single time and 0.055% to 0.075% taken by the ten largest. Input material: naive CD4+ T cells sorted from blood. Regarding subset: CD45RA+ positively selected. The receptors here all came from a woman aged 30 to 39 in good health.

The genes are TRBV6-5 and TRBJ2-3; D possibly corresponds to TRBD1 (6 bases). Trimming removed 6 bases from V and 1 base from J, with 14 bases in between. The CDR3 has 15 residues. Germline V gene sequence: CDR1 MNHEY, CDR2 SVGAGI. CDR3: CASRETGGGTDTQYF. CDR3 DNA: TGTGCCAGCAGGGAGACAGGCGGCGGCACAGATACGCAGTATTTT.

The V call is TRBV7-8, the J call TRBJ1-1; D may be TRBD1 (5 bases). Trimming stripped 5 bases from V and 4 bases from J, with 17 bases between. The CDR3 contains 15 residues. Germline CDR1 is SGHVS and CDR2 is FQNEAQ. The CDR3 DNA reads TGTGCCAGCAGCAGGGACCGGGGGAGTGGCACTGAAGCTTTCTTT. This translates into CASSRDRGSGTEAFF.

The chain recombines TRBV2 with TRBJ2-2, with no clear D. There are 15 residues in the CDR3. V lost 6 bases and J lost 4, with 15 bases in between. Germline V lookup: CDR1 SNHLY, CDR2 FYNNEI. The CDR3 nucleotides read TGTGCCAGCAGCGCCTTGAGAGGCGGCACCGGGGAGCTGTTTTTT. Amino acids: CASSALRGGTGELFF.

The rearrangement uses TRBV29-1 and TRBJ1-3; the match to TRBD1 covers 9 bases. The CDR3 totals 14 residues. V shed 6 bases and J 8 bases; nucleotides not matched to a gene: 11. The germline CDR1 and CDR2 sequences are SQVTM and ANQGSEA. The CDR3 spells CSVAYTGGSHTIYF. Here the CDR3 DNA reads TGCAGCGTGGCTTACACAGGGGGCTCCCACACCATATATTTT.

CDR3 protein: CASRPGTGATNEKLFF. The DNA for the CDR3 is TGTGCCAGTAGACCAGGGACAGGTGCCACTAATGAAAAACTGTTTTTT. The chain joins TRBV19 to TRBJ1-4; 8 bases are a match to TRBD1. The junction had 8 bases not matched to a gene; V was cut back by 6 bases and J by 2 bases. The germline gives CDR1 LNHDA, CDR2 SQIVND (reference sequence). The CDR3 sequence is 16 residues long.

This clone was seen only once. The chain couples TRBV2 to TRBJ2-6; 7 nucleotides align to TRBD1. Germline V gene data show CDR1 as SNHLY and CDR2 as FYNNEI. With V trimmed by 8 bases and J by 0 bases, 7 bases remained unmatched. The CDR3 consists of 16 residues. CDR3 amino acids: CASSGGQNSGANVLTF. CDR3 sequence (DNA): TGTGCCAGCTCTGGGGGACAGAACTCTGGGGCCAACGTCCTGACTTTC.

This clone has only one observation. The chain recombines TRBV7-2 with TRBJ1-1, with D unresolved. CDR3 length: 13 amino acids. Trimming took off 3 bases at V and 0 bases at J, with 5 bases between the two ends. CDR1 is SGHTA and CDR2 is FQGNSA in the germline V gene. This CDR3 is CASSFHVNTEAFF. The DNA for the CDR3 is TGTGCCAGCAGCTTCCACGTGAACACTGAAGCTTTCTTT. The variable domain in full, completed from reference TRBV7-2 and TRBJ1-1, reads GAGVSQSPSNKVTEKGKDVELRCDPISGHTALYWYRQSLGQGLEFLIYFQGNSAPDKSGLPSDRFSAERTGGSVSTLTIQRTQQEDSAVYLCASSFHVNTEAFFGQGTRLTVV.

The genes are TRBV10-3 and TRBJ1-1, with a possible D match to TRBD1 (5 bases). V lost 3 bases to trimming and J lost 1 base, with 6 bases between them. This CDR3 is built from 13 residues. Germline lookup yields CDR1 ENHRY and CDR2 SYGVKD. CDR3 DNA sequence: TGTGCCATCAGTGAAACAGGGAACACTGAAGCTTTCTTT. Translating it yields CAISETGNTEAFF.

This rearrangement joins TRBV5-4 to TRBJ2-3; tentatively, D is TRBD2 (5 bases). The CDR3 length is 16 residues. Germline V gives CDR1 SGHNT, CDR2 YYREEE (reference sequence). V lost 5 bases and J 4 bases, leaving 20 bases between the germline ends. The CDR3 protein is CASSPGGSKGADTQYF. The DNA for the CDR3 is TGTGCCAGCAGTCCCGGAGGCTCCAAGGGAGCAGATACGCAGTATTTT.

On this clone itself: One end of the junction varies from germline; a read error may be responsible. The chain recombines TRBV6-5 with TRBJ2-5; 8 nucleotides line up with TRBD2. Germline V CDR1 and CDR2: MNHEY, SVGAGI. This CDR3 spans 14 amino acids. The CDR3 DNA follows: TGTGCCAGCAGTCGACGGGGGGGCCAACAGACCCAGTACTTC. Translating it yields CASSRRGGQQTQYF.

The rearrangement links TRBV9 to TRBJ2-3; D is unresolved. This CDR3 is built from 13 residues. Trimming pared 3 bases from V and 2 bases from J, leaving 7 bases between. Germline V CDR1 and CDR2: SGDLS, YYNGEE. CDR3 sequence reads: CASSAPPTDTQYF. The CDR3 nucleotides read TGTGCCAGCAGCGCTCCCCCCACAGATACGCAGTATTTT.

Notes on this clone: Other DNA variants within this sample encode the same CDR3. The chain employs TRBV19 and TRBJ2-2; D is unclear. The germline V and J ends were trimmed by 1 base and 1 base, with 4 bases remaining between them. Germline V gene data show CDR1 as LNHDA and CDR2 as SQIVND (reference sequence). The CDR3 covers 14 residues. CDR3 coding DNA: TGTGCCAGTAGTATAGGCGGGAACACCGGGGAGCTGTTTTTT. Amino acids: CASSIGGNTGELFF.

The chain couples TRBV5-1 to TRBJ1-2; D is possibly TRBD1 (6 bases). Germline values: CDR1 SGHRS, CDR2 YFSETQ. V was shortened by 0 bases and J by 1 base, with 10 bases between the two germline ends. CDR3 length: 15 amino acids. The CDR3 region has the DNA TGCGCCAGCAGCTTGGTACAGGGAGATAACTATGGCTACACCTTC. It encodes CASSLVQGDNYGYTF.

The chain carries TRBV18 and TRBJ2-7; 8 nucleotides agree with TRBD2. After removal of 3 bases from V and 4 bases from J, the junction contained 5 bases not matched to a gene. The CDR3 has 14 amino acids. CDR1 KGHSH and CDR2 LQKENI come from the germline V gene. CDR3: CASSPTSDGYEQYF. CDR3 sequence (DNA): TGTGCCAGCTCACCGACTAGCGATGGGTACGAGCAGTACTTC.

The chain uses TRBV2 and TRBJ1-1; 9 nucleotides align to TRBD1. The V gene end was trimmed by 8 bases and the J gene end by 1 base; junction bases not matched to a gene: 8. The CDR3 spans 15 residues. Germline V lookup: CDR1 SNHLY, CDR2 FYNNEI. CDR3: CASLGQGSRNTEAFF. In nucleotides, the CDR3 is TGTGCCAGCCTGGGACAGGGCTCACGGAACACTGAAGCTTTCTTT. Supplemented by reference TRBV2 and TRBJ1-1, the full variable domain reads EPEVTQTPSHQVTQMGQEVILRCVPISNHLYFYWYRQILGQKVEFLVSFYNNEISEKSEIFDDQFSVERPDGSNFTLKIRSTKLEDSAMYFCASLGQGSRNTEAFFGQGTRLTVV.

This chain connects TRBV7-3 to TRBJ2-3, with 8 nucleotides matching TRBD1. V shed 3 bases and J 2 bases; nucleotides not matched to a gene: 1. The CDR3 has 14 amino acids. Looked up from germline, CDR1 is SGHTA and CDR2 is FQGTGA. The CDR3 DNA reads TGTGCCAGCAGCTTCCAGGGGGCCACAGATACGCAGTATTTT. Translating it yields CASSFQGATDTQYF.